The 19 T cell receptor beta chains given below trace back to one sample, sequenced in a study of blood T cell repertoires in COVID-19 (dated by TCRdb to the early 2020s). Libraries came from the immunoSEQ multiplex PCR assay. Held by TCRdb, this immuneACCESS table contains in-frame sequences only and omits some clones. Under half of the omission traces to an unresolved V gene where checked; the cause of the rest is unknown. The sample yields 130,000 to 150,000 clones; roughly 76% were counted once. The ten top clones hold about 8% of the sample. The sample consisted of peripheral blood. These receptors came from a human donor with acute or convalescent COVID-19. The donor label of this sample is uncertain.

This clone was seen a handful of times. The rearrangement joins TRBV6-4 to TRBJ2-5; 8 bases line up with TRBD2. The CDR3 contains 19 residues. CDR1 and CDR2 from the germline V gene are MRHNA and SNTAGT. After removal of 2 bases from V and 5 bases from J, the junction contained 19 bases not matched to a gene. CDR3 coding DNA: TGTGCCAGCAGTGACCCTCTATGGGCTACTAGCGGTCCCAAGGAGACCCAGTACTTC. It specifies CASSDPLWATSGPKETQYF.

Comment on this clone: Mismatch with germline at one junction end may stem from a read error. The CDR3 coding sequence is TGTGCCAGCAGTGACAGGCAGGCCCCCCGGCATTTT. This gives the protein CASSDRQAPRHF. The chain uses TRBV2 and TRBJ1-5; D is unresolved. The CDR3 has 12 amino acids. Germline CDR1 and CDR2: SNHLY and FYNNEI.

The CDR3 region is CASSPAAETQYF. The CDR3 nucleotides are TGTGCCAGCAGCCCCGCGGCTGAGACCCAGTACTTC. V usage is TRBV6-5 and J usage is TRBJ2-5; D gene uncertain. The CDR3 is 12 residues long. V was trimmed by 6 bases and J by 5 bases, leaving 10 bases between them. Germline CDR1 MNHEY, CDR2 SVGAGI.

CDR3 loop: CAWKSGGIGETQYF. The CDR3 DNA reads as TGTGCCTGGAAAAGCGGGGGGATAGGAGAGACCCAGTACTTC. This chain links TRBV30 with TRBJ2-5; 9 bases line up with TRBD2. The CDR3 runs 14 residues. CDR1 and CDR2 from the germline V gene are GTSNPN and SVGIG (reference sequence). Unmatched junction bases numbered 7, after V lost 4 bases and J lost 4 bases.

This clone was seen more than once but under ten times. The gene calls are TRBV19 and TRBJ1-3; D is uncertain. Germline V gene sequence: CDR1 LNHDA, CDR2 SQIVND (reference sequence). V was trimmed by 7 bases and J by 0 bases, leaving 13 bases between them. The CDR3 loop spans 15 amino acids. CDR3 DNA sequence: TGTGCCAGTACCCCCGCGGGGAGCTCTGGAAACACCATATATTTT. Translating it yields CASTPAGSSGNTIYF.

V and J are TRBV19 and TRBJ2-3; TRBD2 matches 13 bases. Losses at the gene ends were 4 bases for V and 1 base for J; bases not matched to a gene: 2. The germline V gene has CDR1 LNHDA and CDR2 SQIVND (reference sequence). This CDR3 is built from 16 residues. CDR3 sequence reads: CASSSGLAGGTDTQYF. CDR3 DNA: TGTGCCAGTAGTAGCGGACTAGCGGGGGGCACAGATACGCAGTATTTT.

As DNA, the CDR3 is TGTGCCAGCAGTCCCTGGACAGGGAAGGGTACTGAAGCTTTCTTT. Translation gives CASSPWTGKGTEAFF. This chain uses TRBV27 with TRBJ1-1; 8 bases fit TRBD1. V lost 5 bases, J lost 5 bases, and 10 bases stayed unmatched. The CDR3 has 15 amino acids. Germline-derived CDR1 and CDR2 are MNHEY and SMNVEV (reference sequence).

The gene calls are TRBV5-1 and TRBJ1-6; tentative D call: TRBD1 (5 bases). With 0 bases removed from V and 4 bases from J, the gap between germline ends came to 14 bases. CDR3 length: 17 residues. The germline V gene has CDR1 SGHRS and CDR2 YFSETQ. The CDR3 reads CASSLGPQVLYNSPLHF. Here the CDR3 DNA reads TGCGCCAGCAGCTTGGGACCACAGGTTTTGTATAATTCACCCCTCCACTTT.

The V and J genes are TRBV5-1 and TRBJ1-3; D might be TRBD1 (5 bases). There are 13 residues in the CDR3. Germline V lookup: CDR1 SGHRS, CDR2 YFSETQ. Trimming took off 4 bases at V and 8 bases at J, with 13 bases between the two ends. This CDR3 is CASSLRGHDTIYF. Here the CDR3 DNA reads TGCGCCAGCAGCCTTAGGGGTCACGACACCATATATTTT.

This chain links TRBV6-2 or TRBV6-3 with TRBJ1-6; a possible D gene is TRBD1 (5 bases). The germline V gene has CDR1 MNHEY and CDR2 SVGEGT. V was trimmed by 1 base and J by 1 base, leaving 17 bases between them. The CDR3 is 19 residues long. CDR3 sequence reads: CASSYFAGQGLSYNSPLHF. CDR3 in DNA: TGTGCCAGCAGTTACTTCGCCGGACAAGGTCTTTCCTATAATTCACCCCTCCACTTT.

The J gene is TRBJ1-1, the V gene TRBV5-4, with D possibly being TRBD1 (6 bases). Germline CDR1 reads SGHNT; CDR2 reads YYREEE (reference sequence). The V and J ends lost 5 bases and 5 bases respectively, with 19 bases between them. This CDR3 is built from 15 residues. The DNA for the CDR3 is TGTGCCAGCAGACCTCAGGCAGGGGTTGGGACTGAAGCTTTCTTT. It yields the protein CASRPQAGVGTEAFF.

This clone was seen a single time. This sequence joins TRBV12-3 or TRBV12-4 and TRBJ2-1; D not resolved. The ends were cut back, 5 bases at V and 6 bases at J, with 11 bases in the middle. The CDR3 runs to 13 residues. This CDR3 reads CASSPEFSNEQFF. The CDR3 DNA sequence: TGTGCCAGCAGTCCCGAGTTCTCCAATGAGCAGTTCTTC.

The chain is built from TRBV19 and TRBJ2-2, with 8 positions matching TRBD1. The germline gives CDR1 LNHDA, CDR2 SQIVND (reference sequence). CDR3 size: 17 residues. J lost 3 bases, V lost 3 bases, and 9 bases had no gene match. The CDR3 DNA reads TGTGCCAGTAGTATCACTGACAGGGGTCACGACACCGGGGAGCTGTTTTTT. Protein sequence: CASSITDRGHDTGELFF.

The chain has TRBV7-8 and TRBJ1-1; D is unclear. Trimming stripped 2 bases from V and 1 base from J, with 8 bases between. CDR3 size: 14 residues. Germline assignment: CDR1 SGHVS and CDR2 FQNEAQ. For the CDR3, the DNA is TGTGCCAGCAGCTTAATCAGGTCGAACACTGAAGCTTTCTTT. Translated: CASSLIRSNTEAFF.

This sequence joins TRBV30 and TRBJ2-1; D is possibly TRBD2 (5 bases). The CDR3 totals 14 residues. Trimming left V 2 bases short and J 6 bases short, with 14 bases between. Looked up from germline, CDR1 is GTSNPN and CDR2 is SVGIG (reference sequence). The CDR3 here is CAWSPLGRGNEQFF. The CDR3 DNA reads TGTGCCTGGAGTCCACTAGGACGGGGCAATGAGCAGTTCTTC.

This clone was picked up one time. This chain joins TRBV12-3 or TRBV12-4 and TRBJ1-1; D remains unclear. The CDR3 has 13 residues. Trimming removed 7 bases from V and 3 bases from J, with 12 bases in between. The CDR3 loop reads CASISRGYTEAFF. Written as DNA, the CDR3 is TGTGCCAGCATCTCGAGAGGGTACACTGAAGCTTTCTTT.

The chain is built from TRBV6-5 and TRBJ1-2; 8 nucleotides align to TRBD1. Germline CDR1 reads MNHEY; CDR2 reads SVGAGI. The CDR3 runs to 12 residues. The junction had 1 base not matched to a gene; V was cut back by 4 bases and J by 6 bases. The CDR3 loop is CASSLQGDGYTF. The CDR3 nucleotides read TGTGCCAGCAGTTTACAGGGGGATGGCTACACCTTC.

The chain has TRBV5-6 and TRBJ1-4; D may be TRBD1 (5 bases). In germline, CDR1 is SGHDT, CDR2 YYEEEE. The CDR3 spans 16 residues. Between the trimmed V and J ends, which lost 0 bases and 5 bases, there was a span of 14 bases. The CDR3, as DNA: TGTGCCAGCAGCTTGGTAGGGAGGGGAGGAAATGAAAAACTGTTTTTT. This encodes CASSLVGRGGNEKLFF.

This clone was observed a single time. Other DNA sequences in the sample encode the same CDR3. V gene TRBV7-2 combines with J gene TRBJ1-4; D uncertain. V was clipped by 1 base and J by 1 base, with 7 bases between them. Germline CDR1 reads SGHTA; CDR2 reads FQGNSA. This CDR3 is 15 amino acids long. Written as DNA, the CDR3 is TGTGCCAGCAGCTTAGGAGGGAGAACTAATGAAAAACTGTTTTTT. Protein sequence: CASSLGGRTNEKLFF.